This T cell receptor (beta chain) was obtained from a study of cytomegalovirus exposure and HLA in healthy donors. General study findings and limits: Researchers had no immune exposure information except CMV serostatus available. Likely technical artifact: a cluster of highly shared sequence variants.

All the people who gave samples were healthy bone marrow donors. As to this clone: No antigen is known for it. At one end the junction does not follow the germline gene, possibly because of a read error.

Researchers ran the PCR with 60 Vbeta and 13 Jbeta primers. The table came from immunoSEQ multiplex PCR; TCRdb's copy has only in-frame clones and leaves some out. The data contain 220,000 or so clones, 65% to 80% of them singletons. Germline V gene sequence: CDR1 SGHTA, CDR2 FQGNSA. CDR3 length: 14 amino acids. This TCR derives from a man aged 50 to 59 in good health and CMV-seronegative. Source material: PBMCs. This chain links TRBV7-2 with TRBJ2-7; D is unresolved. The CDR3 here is CASSLVVSTYERYF. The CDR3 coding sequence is TGTGCCAGCAGCTTAGTCGTTAGTACCTACGAGCGGTACTTC.